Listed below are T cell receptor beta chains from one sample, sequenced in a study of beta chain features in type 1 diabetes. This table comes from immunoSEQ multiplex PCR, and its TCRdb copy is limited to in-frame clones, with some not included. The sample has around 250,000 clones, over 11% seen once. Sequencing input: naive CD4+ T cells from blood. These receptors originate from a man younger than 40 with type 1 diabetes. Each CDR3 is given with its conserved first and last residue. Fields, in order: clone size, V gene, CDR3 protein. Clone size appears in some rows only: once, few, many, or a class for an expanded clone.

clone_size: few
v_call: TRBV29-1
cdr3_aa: CSVPERGALDTQYF

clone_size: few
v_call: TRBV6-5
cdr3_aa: CASSYSRVAAYEQYF

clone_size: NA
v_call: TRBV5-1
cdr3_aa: CASSLNGEAFF

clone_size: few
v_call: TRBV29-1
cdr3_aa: CSVVGQGVETQYF

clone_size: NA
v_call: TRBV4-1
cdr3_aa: CASSQGPDRAGNQPQHF

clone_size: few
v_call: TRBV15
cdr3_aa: CATSRPPDYSTTYEQYF

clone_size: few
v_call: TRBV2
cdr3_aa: CASSELGAGSEKLFF

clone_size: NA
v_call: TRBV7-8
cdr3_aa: CASSLGGNYEQYF

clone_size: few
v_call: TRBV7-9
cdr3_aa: CASSLSTATGQYF

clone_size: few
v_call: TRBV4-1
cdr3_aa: CASSQEGGLGEKLFF

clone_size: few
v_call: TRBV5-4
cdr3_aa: CASSQGLDYGYTF

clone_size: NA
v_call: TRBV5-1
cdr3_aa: CASSLGETGYGYTF

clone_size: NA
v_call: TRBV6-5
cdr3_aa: CASSSQGHEQFF

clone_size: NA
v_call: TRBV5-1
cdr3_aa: CASSLADMEGETQYF

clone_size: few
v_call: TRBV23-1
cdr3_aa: CASSQLSRQEGGRQILDTEAFF

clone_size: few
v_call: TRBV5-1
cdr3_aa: CASSPQGGYTEAFF

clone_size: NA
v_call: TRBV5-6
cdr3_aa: CASSRLGDFNQPQHF

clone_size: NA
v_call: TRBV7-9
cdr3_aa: CASSPSGTGDGYTF

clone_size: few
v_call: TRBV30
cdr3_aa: CAWSARVFTDTQYF

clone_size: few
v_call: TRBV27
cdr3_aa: CAIRRAGNIGELFF

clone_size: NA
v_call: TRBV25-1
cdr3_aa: CASSKNTEAFF

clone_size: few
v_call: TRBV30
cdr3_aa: CAWQDKLSGEQYF

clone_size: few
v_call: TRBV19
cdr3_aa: CASSSRTVNTGELFF